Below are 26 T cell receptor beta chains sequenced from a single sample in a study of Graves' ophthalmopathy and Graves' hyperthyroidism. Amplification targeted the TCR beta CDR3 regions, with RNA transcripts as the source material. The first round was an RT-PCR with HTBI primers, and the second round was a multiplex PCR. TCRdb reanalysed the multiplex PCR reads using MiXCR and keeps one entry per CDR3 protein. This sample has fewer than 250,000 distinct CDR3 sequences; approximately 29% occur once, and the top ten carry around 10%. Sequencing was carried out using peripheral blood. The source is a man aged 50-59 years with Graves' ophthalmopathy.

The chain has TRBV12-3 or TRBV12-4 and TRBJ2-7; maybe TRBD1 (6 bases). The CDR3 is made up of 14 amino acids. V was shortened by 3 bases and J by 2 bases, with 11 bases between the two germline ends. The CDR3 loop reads CASSFGTRAYEQYF. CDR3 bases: TGTGCCAGCAGTTTCGGGACAAGAGCCTACGAGCAGTACTTC.

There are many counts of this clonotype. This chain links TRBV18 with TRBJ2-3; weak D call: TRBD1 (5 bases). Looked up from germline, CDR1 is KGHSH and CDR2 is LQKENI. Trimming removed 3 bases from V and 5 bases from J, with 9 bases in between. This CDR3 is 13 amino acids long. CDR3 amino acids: CASSPGAVDTQYF. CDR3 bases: TGTGCCAGCTCACCTGGGGCTGTAGATACGCAGTATTTT.

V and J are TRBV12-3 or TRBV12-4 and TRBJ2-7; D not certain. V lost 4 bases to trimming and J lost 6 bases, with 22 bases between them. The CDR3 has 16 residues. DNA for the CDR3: TGTGCCAGCAGTTACTCGATCGAGGTAGCCGTAATCGAGCAGTACTTC. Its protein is CASSYSIEVAVIEQYF.

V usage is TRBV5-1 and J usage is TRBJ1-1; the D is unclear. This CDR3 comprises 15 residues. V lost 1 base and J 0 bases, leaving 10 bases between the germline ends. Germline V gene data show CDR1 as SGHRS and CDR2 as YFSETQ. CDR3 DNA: TGCGCCAGCAGCTTGACGGGGTCCGTGAACACTGAAGCTTTCTTT. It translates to CASSLTGSVNTEAFF.

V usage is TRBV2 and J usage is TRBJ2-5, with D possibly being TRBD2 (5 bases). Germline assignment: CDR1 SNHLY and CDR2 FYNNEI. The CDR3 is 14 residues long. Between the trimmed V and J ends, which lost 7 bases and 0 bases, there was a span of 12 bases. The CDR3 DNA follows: TGTGCCAGCAACAAACTAGGGCACCAAGAGACCCAGTACTTC. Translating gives CASNKLGHQETQYF.

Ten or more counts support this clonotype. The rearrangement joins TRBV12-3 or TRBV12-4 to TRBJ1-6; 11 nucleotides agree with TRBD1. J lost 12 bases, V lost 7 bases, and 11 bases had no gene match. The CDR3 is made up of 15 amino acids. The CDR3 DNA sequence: TGTGCCAGCACCTTGGCCGGGACAGGGGGTGGACCCCTCCACTTT. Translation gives CASTLAGTGGGPLHF.

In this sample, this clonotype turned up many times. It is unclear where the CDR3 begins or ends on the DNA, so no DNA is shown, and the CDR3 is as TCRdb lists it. The CDR3 is CASSFLAGENYGYTF. This chain connects TRBV28 to TRBJ1-2; the table assigns TRBD1, which was not confirmed against the DNA. The CDR3 is 15 residues long, counting both termini. Germline V gene data show CDR1 as MDHEN and CDR2 as SYDVKM.

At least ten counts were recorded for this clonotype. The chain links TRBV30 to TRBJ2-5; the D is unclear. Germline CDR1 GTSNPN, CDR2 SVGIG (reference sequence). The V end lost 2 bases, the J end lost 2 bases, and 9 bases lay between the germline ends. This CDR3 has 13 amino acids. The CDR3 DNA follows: TGTGCCTGGAGTTCCGGTCGTCAAGAGACCCAGTACTTC. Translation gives CAWSSGRQETQYF.

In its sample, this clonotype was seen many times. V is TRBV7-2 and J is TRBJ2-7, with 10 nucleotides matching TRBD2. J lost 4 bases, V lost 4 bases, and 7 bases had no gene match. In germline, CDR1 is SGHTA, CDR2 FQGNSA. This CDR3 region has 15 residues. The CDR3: CASSSELAGEYEQYF. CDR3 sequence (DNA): TGTGCCAGCAGCTCCGAGCTAGCGGGAGAGTACGAGCAGTACTTC. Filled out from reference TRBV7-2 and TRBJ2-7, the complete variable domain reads GAGVSQSPSNKVTEKGKDVELRCDPISGHTALYWYRQSLGQGLEFLIYFQGNSAPDKSGLPSDRFSAERTGGSVSTLTIQRTQQEDSAVYLCASSSELAGEYEQYFGPGTRLTVT.

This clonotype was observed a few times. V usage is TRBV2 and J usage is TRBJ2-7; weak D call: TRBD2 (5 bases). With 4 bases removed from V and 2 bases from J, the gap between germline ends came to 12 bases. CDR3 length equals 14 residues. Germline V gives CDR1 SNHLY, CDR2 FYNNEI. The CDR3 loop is CASSGGQTPYEQYF. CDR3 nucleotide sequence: TGTGCCAGCAGTGGAGGGCAGACCCCCTACGAGCAGTACTTC.

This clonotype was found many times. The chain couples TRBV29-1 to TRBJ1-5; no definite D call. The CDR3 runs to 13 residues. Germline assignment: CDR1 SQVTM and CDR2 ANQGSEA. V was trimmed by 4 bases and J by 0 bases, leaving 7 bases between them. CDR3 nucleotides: TGCAGCGTTGCTGGGAATAGCAATCAGCCCCAGCATTTT. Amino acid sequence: CSVAGNSNQPQHF.

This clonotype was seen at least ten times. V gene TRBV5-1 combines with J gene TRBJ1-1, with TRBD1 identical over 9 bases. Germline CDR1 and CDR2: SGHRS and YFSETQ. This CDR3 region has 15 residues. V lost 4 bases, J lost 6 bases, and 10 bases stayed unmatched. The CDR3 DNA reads TGCGCCAGCAGCCGACAACAGGGGGCGAGCGCTGAAGCTTTCTTT. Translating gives CASSRQQGASAEAFF.

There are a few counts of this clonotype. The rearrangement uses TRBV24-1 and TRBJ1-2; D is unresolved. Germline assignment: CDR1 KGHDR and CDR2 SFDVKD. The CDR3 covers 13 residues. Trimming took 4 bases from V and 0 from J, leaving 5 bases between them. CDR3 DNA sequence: TGTGCCACCAGTGAACGAGCTAACTATGGCTACACCTTC. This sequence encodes CATSERANYGYTF.

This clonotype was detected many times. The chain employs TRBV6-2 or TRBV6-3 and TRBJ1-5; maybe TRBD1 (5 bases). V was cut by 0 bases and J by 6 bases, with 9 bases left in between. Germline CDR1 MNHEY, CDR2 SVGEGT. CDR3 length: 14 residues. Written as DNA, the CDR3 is TGTGCCAGCAGTTACTCGCCAGGGTCTCAGCCCCAGCATTTT. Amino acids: CASSYSPGSQPQHF.

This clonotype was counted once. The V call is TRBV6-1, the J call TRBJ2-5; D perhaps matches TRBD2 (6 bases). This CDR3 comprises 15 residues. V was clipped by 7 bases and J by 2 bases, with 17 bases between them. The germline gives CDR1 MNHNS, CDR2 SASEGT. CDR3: CASTLGAGRQETQYF. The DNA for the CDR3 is TGTGCCAGCACTCTAGGGGCGGGGCGTCAAGAGACCCAGTACTTC.

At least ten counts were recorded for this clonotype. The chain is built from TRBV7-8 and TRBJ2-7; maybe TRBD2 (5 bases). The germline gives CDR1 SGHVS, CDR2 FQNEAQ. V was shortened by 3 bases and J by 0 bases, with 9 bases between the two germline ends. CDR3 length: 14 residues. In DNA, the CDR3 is TGTGCCAGCAGCTTGCTCCGGGGCTCCTACGAGCAGTACTTC. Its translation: CASSLLRGSYEQYF. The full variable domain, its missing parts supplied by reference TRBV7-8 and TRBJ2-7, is GAGVSQSPRYKVAKRGQDVALRCDPISGHVSLFWYQQALGQGPEFLTYFQNEAQLDKSGLPSDRFFAERPEGSVSTLKIQRTQQEDSAVYLCASSLLRGSYEQYFGPGTRLTVT.

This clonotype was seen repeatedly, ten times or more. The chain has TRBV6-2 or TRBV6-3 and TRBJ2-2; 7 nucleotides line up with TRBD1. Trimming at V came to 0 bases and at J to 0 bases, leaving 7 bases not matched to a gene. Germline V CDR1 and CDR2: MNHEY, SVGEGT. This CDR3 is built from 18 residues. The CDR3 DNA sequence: TGTGCCAGCAGTTACTCATTTCCGGGACAGACGAACACCGGGGAGCTGTTTTTT. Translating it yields CASSYSFPGQTNTGELFF.

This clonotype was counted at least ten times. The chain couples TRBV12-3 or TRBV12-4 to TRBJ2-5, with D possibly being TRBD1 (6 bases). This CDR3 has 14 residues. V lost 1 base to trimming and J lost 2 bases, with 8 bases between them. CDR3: CASSLGTEQETQYF. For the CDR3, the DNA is TGTGCCAGCAGTTTAGGGACAGAGCAAGAGACCCAGTACTTC.

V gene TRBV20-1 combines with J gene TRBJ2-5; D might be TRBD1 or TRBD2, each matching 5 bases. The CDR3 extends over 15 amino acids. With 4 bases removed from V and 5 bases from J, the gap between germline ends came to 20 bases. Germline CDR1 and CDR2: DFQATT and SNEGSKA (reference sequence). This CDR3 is CSAIGWGNGWETQYF. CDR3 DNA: TGCAGTGCTATTGGATGGGGGAATGGATGGGAGACCCAGTACTTC.

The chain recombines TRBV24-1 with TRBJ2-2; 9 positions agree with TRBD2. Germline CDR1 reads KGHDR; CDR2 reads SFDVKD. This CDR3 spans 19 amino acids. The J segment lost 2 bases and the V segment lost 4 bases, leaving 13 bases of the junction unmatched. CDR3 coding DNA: TGTGCCACCAGTGACATTTCACCCGTAGCGGGGGTAAACACCGGGGAGCTGTTTTTT. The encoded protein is CATSDISPVAGVNTGELFF.

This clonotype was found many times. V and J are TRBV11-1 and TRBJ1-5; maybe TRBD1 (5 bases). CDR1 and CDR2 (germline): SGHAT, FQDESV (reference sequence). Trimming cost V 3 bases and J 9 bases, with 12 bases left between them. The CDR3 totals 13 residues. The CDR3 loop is CASSLGGSWPQHF. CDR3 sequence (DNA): TGTGCCAGCAGCTTGGGGGGATCGTGGCCCCAGCATTTT.

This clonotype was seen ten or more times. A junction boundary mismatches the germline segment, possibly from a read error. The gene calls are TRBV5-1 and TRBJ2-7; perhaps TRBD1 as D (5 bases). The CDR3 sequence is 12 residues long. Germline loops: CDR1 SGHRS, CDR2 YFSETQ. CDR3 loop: CASSLGDYEQYF. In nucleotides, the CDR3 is TGTGCCAGCAGCTTAGGGGACTACGAGCAGTACTTC.

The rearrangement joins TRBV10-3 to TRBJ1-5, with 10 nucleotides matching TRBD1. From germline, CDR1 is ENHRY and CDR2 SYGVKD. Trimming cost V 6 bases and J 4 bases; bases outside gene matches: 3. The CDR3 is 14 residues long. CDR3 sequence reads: CAIRDRGVNQPQHF. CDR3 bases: TGTGCCATCAGGGACAGGGGGGTTAATCAGCCCCAGCATTTT.

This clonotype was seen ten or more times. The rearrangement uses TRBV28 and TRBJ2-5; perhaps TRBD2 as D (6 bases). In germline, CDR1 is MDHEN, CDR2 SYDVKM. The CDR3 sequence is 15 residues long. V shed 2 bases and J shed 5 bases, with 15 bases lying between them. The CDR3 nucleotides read TGTGCCAGCAGTTTAAGACGGAAAGGAGGGGAGACCCAGTACTTC. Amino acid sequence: CASSLRRKGGETQYF.

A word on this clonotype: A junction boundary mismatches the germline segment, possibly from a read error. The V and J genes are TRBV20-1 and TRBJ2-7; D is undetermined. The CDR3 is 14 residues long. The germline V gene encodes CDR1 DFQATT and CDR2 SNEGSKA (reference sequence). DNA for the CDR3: TGCAGTGCTAGATCTGTTGGCATCACCTACGAGCATTACTTC. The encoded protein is CSARSVGITYEHYF.

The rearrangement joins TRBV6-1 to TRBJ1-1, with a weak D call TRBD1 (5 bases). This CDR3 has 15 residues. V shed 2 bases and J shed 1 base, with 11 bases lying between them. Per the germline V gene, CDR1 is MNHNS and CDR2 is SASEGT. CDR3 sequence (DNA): TGTGCCAGCAGTGAAATCTTCGGGGCGAACACTGAAGCTTTCTTT. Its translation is CASSEIFGANTEAFF.